Following are 9 T cell receptor beta chains from one sample sequenced in a study of response to subunit inactivated influenza vaccine. TCRdb used MiXCR to reprocess the RT-PCR reads, holding one entry per CDR3 protein. The sample includes 500,000 to 600,000 distinct CDR3 sequences, about 10% of them seen just once. Material: PBMCs from blood, obtained on the day of vaccination. The receptors shown here come from a man aged 45-60 years who received an inactivated influenza vaccine.

In this sample, this clonotype turned up once. A much larger clone differs from this one at a single base, so this may be a read error. The chain combines TRBV24-1 with TRBJ2-2, with 8 bases that match TRBD1. The CDR3 covers 16 residues. The junction had 8 bases not matched to a gene; V was cut back by 7 bases and J by 2 bases. Germline V gives CDR1 KGHDR, CDR2 SFDVKD. The DNA of the CDR3 is TGTGCCACCAGCCACACGGACAGGGTCAACACCGGGGAGCTGTTTTTT. Translated: CATSHTDRVNTGELFF.

J is TRBJ2-7 and V is TRBV5-1; TRBD2 agrees at 12 bases. CDR1 and CDR2 from the germline V gene are SGHRS and YFSETQ. This CDR3 has 17 residues. The V and J ends lost 4 bases and 0 bases, in that order; junction bases with no gene match: 8. DNA of the CDR3: TGCGCCAGCAGCACCCGGACTAGCGGGGCGACCTCCTACGAGCAGTACTTC. Residues: CASSTRTSGATSYEQYF. Using reference TRBV5-1 and TRBJ2-7 for the parts outside the CDR3, the full variable domain is KAGVTQTPRYLIKTRGQQVTLSCSPISGHRSVSWYQQTPGQGLQFLFEYFSETQRNKGNFPGRFSGRQFSNSRSEMNVSTLELGDSALYLCASSTRTSGATSYEQYFGPGTRLTVT.

In its sample, this clonotype was seen a few times. J is TRBJ2-7 and V is TRBV4-1, with TRBD1 identical over 8 bases. Germline V gene lookup returns CDR1 MGHRA and CDR2 YSYEKL. The length of the CDR3 is 18 residues. V lost 5 bases and J lost 2; bases outside the gene matches: 17. The CDR3 sequence is CASSSQGQDRVGTYEQYF. The CDR3 DNA reads TGCGCCAGCAGCTCACAAGGACAGGACAGGGTTGGAACCTACGAGCAGTACTTC.

This clonotype showed up just a few times. The chain couples TRBV19 to TRBJ1-2; a possible D gene is TRBD1 (5 bases). The CDR3 extends over 16 amino acids. Germline V lookup: CDR1 LNHDA, CDR2 SQIVND (reference sequence). V was shortened by 7 bases and J by 3 bases, with 21 bases between the two germline ends. The CDR3 reads CASTPRGGGVYYGYTF. DNA for the CDR3: TGTGCCAGTACCCCCCGCGGGGGAGGCGTCTACTATGGCTACACCTTC.

This clonotype was counted between two and nine times. This chain joins TRBV29-1 and TRBJ2-5, with D unclear. The V gene's germline CDR1 is SQVTM and CDR2 ANQGSEA. V dropped 4 bases and J dropped 5 bases, with 11 bases sitting between them. This CDR3 contains 12 residues. DNA of the CDR3: TGCAGCGTTGTCCTTCAAGCTGAGACCCAGTACTTC. This translates into CSVVLQAETQYF. Combining the CDR3 with reference TRBV29-1 and TRBJ2-5 gives the whole variable domain SAVISQKPSRDICQRGTSLTIQCQVDSQVTMMFWYRQQPGQSLTLIATANQGSEATYESGFVIDKFPISRPNLTFSTLTVSNMSPEDSSIYLCSVVLQAETQYFGPGTRLLVL.

The table lists this clonotype with a few counts. The chain couples TRBV20-1 to TRBJ1-2; no reliable D call. V was cut by 6 bases and J by 0 bases, with 20 bases left in between. The CDR3 totals 16 residues. Per germline, CDR1 DFQATT and CDR2 SNEGSKA (reference sequence). In DNA form, the CDR3 reads TGCAGTGCATATCCCTGGGAAGCCCCATCTAACTATGGCTACACCTTC. Its translation: CSAYPWEAPSNYGYTF.

This clonotype was observed a few times. CDR3 residues: CSVDGGGLAAFF. In DNA, the CDR3 is TGCAGCGTTGACGGTGGGGGGCTGGCGGCTTTCTTT. The chain carries TRBV29-1 and TRBJ1-1, with a possible D match to TRBD1 (6 bases). The germline V and J ends were trimmed by 3 bases and 11 bases, with 16 bases remaining between them. Germline CDR1 SQVTM, CDR2 ANQGSEA. CDR3 length: 12 amino acids. Together with reference TRBV29-1 and TRBJ1-1, the CDR3 gives the full variable domain: SAVISQKPSRDICQRGTSLTIQCQVDSQVTMMFWYRQQPGQSLTLIATANQGSEATYESGFVIDKFPISRPNLTFSTLTVSNMSPEDSSIYLCSVDGGGLAAFFGQGTRLTVV.

This rearrangement joins TRBV12-3 or TRBV12-4 to TRBJ2-1, with 12 bases identical to TRBD2. After removal of 6 bases from V and 7 bases from J, the junction contained 10 bases not matched to a gene. CDR3 size: 16 residues. As DNA, the CDR3 is TGTGCCAGCAGAAGACTAGCGGGGGAACTTTTGAATGAGCAGTTCTTC. Protein product: CASRRLAGELLNEQFF.

This clonotype was found a few times. The chain is built from TRBV12-3 or TRBV12-4 and TRBJ2-1; 8 nucleotides align to TRBD2. Trimming at V came to 6 bases and at J to 4 bases, leaving 8 bases not matched to a gene. The CDR3 runs to 15 residues. The CDR3 here is CASSRAGEHYNEQFF. CDR3 nucleotide sequence: TGTGCCAGCAGCCGAGCGGGAGAGCATTACAATGAGCAGTTCTTC.